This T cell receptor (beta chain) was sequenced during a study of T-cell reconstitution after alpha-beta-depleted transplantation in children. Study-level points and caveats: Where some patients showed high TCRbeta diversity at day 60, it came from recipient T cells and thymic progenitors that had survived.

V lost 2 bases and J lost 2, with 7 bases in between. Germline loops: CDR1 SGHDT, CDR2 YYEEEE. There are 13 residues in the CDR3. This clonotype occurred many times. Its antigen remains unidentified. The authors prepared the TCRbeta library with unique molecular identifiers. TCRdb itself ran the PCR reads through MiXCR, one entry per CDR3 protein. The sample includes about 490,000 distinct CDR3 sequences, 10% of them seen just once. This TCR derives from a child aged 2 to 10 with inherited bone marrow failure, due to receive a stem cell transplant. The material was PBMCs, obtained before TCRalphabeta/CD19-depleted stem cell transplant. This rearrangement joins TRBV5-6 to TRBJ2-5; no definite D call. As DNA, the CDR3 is TGTGCCAGCAGCTTCTCCAGACAAGAGACCCAGTACTTC. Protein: CASSFSRQETQYF.